The next 12 T cell receptor beta chains were all read from a single sample in a study of blood T cell repertoires in COVID-19. Using immunoSEQ multiplex PCR, the repertoire was profiled, and TCRdb retains in-frame clones only, with some absent. There are some 170,000 clones in the sample; about 85% occur only once, and 6.2% lies in the top ten. The sequenced sample consisted of PBMCs or T cells enriched from blood (not recorded which). These receptors originate from a man aged 35-49 years who had recovered from COVID-19.

The chain has TRBV6-5 and TRBJ1-5, with a possible D match to TRBD1 (5 bases). The V and J ends lost 8 bases and 0 bases respectively, with 8 bases between them. Germline CDR1 is MNHEY and CDR2 is SVGAGI. The CDR3 totals 13 residues. CDR3 in DNA: TGTGCCAGCTCAGGGAATAGCAATCAGCCCCAGCATTTT. Translated, it gives CASSGNSNQPQHF.

The chain carries TRBV28 and TRBJ1-1, with D possibly TRBD1 on 5 matching bases. There are 17 residues in the CDR3. Germline V lookup: CDR1 MDHEN, CDR2 SYDVKM. The V end was cut by 5 bases, the J end by 1 base, with 20 bases between. The CDR3 sequence is CASSPFQGRTGNTEAFF. CDR3 nucleotides: TGTGCCAGCAGTCCATTCCAGGGTCGGACGGGGAACACTGAAGCTTTCTTT.

The chain combines TRBV9 with TRBJ2-7, with 10 positions matching TRBD1. The CDR3 extends over 14 amino acids. V trimming: 4 bases; J trimming: 3 bases; junction bases outside the gene matches: 4. Germline V gene lookup returns CDR1 SGDLS and CDR2 YYNGEE. The DNA for the CDR3 is TGTGCCAGCAGCAAGACAGGGGGCAGCTACGAGCAGTACTTC. It is translated as CASSKTGGSYEQYF.

The gene calls are TRBV6-5 and TRBJ1-4, with D maybe TRBD1 (5 bases). Germline assignment: CDR1 MNHEY and CDR2 SVGAGI. Trimming took 4 bases from V and 8 from J, leaving 14 bases between them. CDR3 length: 14 amino acids. Written as DNA, the CDR3 is TGTGCCAGCAGTTCTCGAAGGGGCAGGGAAAAACTGTTTTTT. This translates into CASSSRRGREKLFF.

This sequence joins TRBV5-1 and TRBJ1-2; D unclear. CDR1 and CDR2 from the germline V gene are SGHRS and YFSETQ. This CDR3 contains 15 residues. V lost 0 bases, J lost 7 bases, and 16 bases lay in between. CDR3 protein: CASSLEPRDGTGYTF. The CDR3 DNA follows: TGCGCCAGCAGCTTGGAGCCCCGGGATGGAACTGGCTACACCTTC.

The chain joins TRBV2 to TRBJ1-4; TRBD1 matches 7 bases. Germline CDR1 SNHLY, CDR2 FYNNEI. Trimming cost V 6 bases and J 4 bases; bases outside gene matches: 8. This CDR3 contains 15 residues. Here the CDR3 reads CASSYRDRLNEKLFF. CDR3 bases: TGTGCCAGCAGCTACCGGGACAGACTTAATGAAAAACTGTTTTTT. Filled out from reference TRBV2 and TRBJ1-4, the complete variable domain reads EPEVTQTPSHQVTQMGQEVILRCVPISNHLYFYWYRQILGQKVEFLVSFYNNEISEKSEIFDDQFSVERPDGSNFTLKIRSTKLEDSAMYFCASSYRDRLNEKLFFGSGTQLSVL.

The chain has TRBV19 and TRBJ1-2, with D possibly being TRBD1 (5 bases). V was clipped by 1 base and J by 2 bases, with 8 bases between them. CDR3 size: 14 residues. In germline, CDR1 is LNHDA, CDR2 SQIVND (reference sequence). The CDR3 reads CASSIGPGNYGYTF. The CDR3 DNA reads TGTGCCAGTAGTATAGGACCAGGGAACTATGGCTACACCTTC.

The rearrangement uses TRBV29-1 and TRBJ2-3; 7 bases line up with TRBD2. The CDR3 has 15 amino acids. The V gene's germline CDR1 is SQVTM and CDR2 ANQGSEA. With V trimmed by 3 bases and J by 1 base, 7 bases remained unmatched. CDR3 bases: TGCAGCGTTGATTGGGGGGAGGGTCGCACAGATACGCAGTATTTT. Amino acids: CSVDWGEGRTDTQYF.

The rearrangement uses TRBV18 and TRBJ1-1; D gene ambiguous. CDR1 is KGHSH and CDR2 is LQKENI in the germline V gene. CDR3 length: 11 amino acids. V was cut by 5 bases and J by 10 bases, with 11 bases left in between. CDR3 residues: CASSSREGAFF. The CDR3 bases are TGTGCCAGCTCATCCCGCGAGGGAGCTTTCTTT.

The chain uses TRBV7-3 and TRBJ1-6; D is unresolved. The length of the CDR3 is 13 residues. Germline V lookup: CDR1 SGHTA, CDR2 FQGTGA. Trimming took 3 bases from V and 9 from J, leaving 9 bases between them. In DNA form, the CDR3 reads TGTGCCAGCAGCTTTTCGAGGAGTTCACCCCTCCACTTT. Translation gives CASSFSRSSPLHF.

This chain joins TRBV6-5 and TRBJ1-1; 9 bases match TRBD1. Germline V gives CDR1 MNHEY, CDR2 SVGAGI. This CDR3 is 15 amino acids long. The ends lost 7 bases at V and 11 bases at J; junction bases unmatched: 17. The CDR3: CASKNPGQGLGRAFF. DNA of the CDR3: TGTGCCAGCAAGAACCCGGGACAGGGTCTAGGTAGGGCTTTCTTT.

This rearrangement joins TRBV7-9 to TRBJ2-5; 12 bases agree with TRBD2. The length of the CDR3 is 15 residues. The V and J ends lost 0 bases and 4 bases, in that order; junction bases with no gene match: 0. Germline CDR1 SEHNR, CDR2 FQNEAQ (reference sequence). The CDR3 region is CASSLALAGGETQYF. Here the CDR3 DNA reads TGTGCCAGCAGCTTAGCACTAGCGGGGGGAGAGACCCAGTACTTC.